The 9 T cell receptor beta chains presented below share a single source sample, sequenced in a study of regulatory T cells in long-lasting Graves disease. Stated time point: newly diagnosed GD, antithyroid drugs for less than 3 months. The TCR library was made from RNA extracted from PBMCs. CDR3 regions were amplified by Arm-PCR using iRepertoire HTBI primers to build TCR beta libraries. TCRdb re-analysed the multiplex PCR reads in MiXCR, keeping a single row per CDR3 protein. Of about 450,000 distinct CDR3 sequences in the sample, approximately 14% were seen once. These data were also reused for a study on T cells in Graves' hyperthyroidism and ophthalmopathy.

The sample was peripheral blood mononuclear cells (PBMCs), taken at new diagnosis, from a patient treated with antithyroid drugs. The receptors originated from a woman between 45 and 65 years old with Graves disease.

In regard to this clonotype: Being one base from a much bigger clone, this may be a read error. DNA for the CDR3: TGTGCCAGCAGAGCAACAGGGGCAGATGCGCAGTATTTT. Translating gives CASRATGADAQYF. The chain links TRBV2 to TRBJ2-3, with 7 bases that match TRBD1. Germline CDR1 SNHLY, CDR2 FYNNEI. The CDR3 runs to 13 residues.

This clonotype was observed many times. The chain is built from TRBV28 and TRBJ2-2; TRBD2 aligns across 10 bases. After removal of 8 bases from V and 3 bases from J, the junction contained 12 bases not matched to a gene. This CDR3 region has 17 residues. Germline CDR1 is MDHEN and CDR2 is SYDVKM. CDR3 region: CASVLRAGGPHTGELFF. The DNA for the CDR3 is TGTGCCAGCGTGCTACGAGCGGGAGGGCCCCACACCGGGGAGCTGTTTTTT.

The chain employs TRBV5-5 and TRBJ2-2, with 8 bases lining up with TRBD2. Trimming took 1 base from V and 5 from J; bases not matched to a gene: 13. The germline V gene encodes CDR1 SGHKS and CDR2 YYEKEE (reference sequence). The CDR3 has 18 residues. The CDR3: CASSLSSLRASGTGELFF. The CDR3 bases are TGTGCCAGCAGCTTGAGTTCGTTGCGGGCTAGCGGGACCGGGGAGCTGTTTTTT.

In its sample, this clonotype was seen many times. This chain joins TRBV12-3 or TRBV12-4 and TRBJ2-5; D may correspond to TRBD1 or TRBD2 (5 bases each). The V gene lost 5 bases and the J gene lost 5 bases, with 15 bases spanning the gap. The CDR3 is made up of 14 amino acids. The DNA for the CDR3 is TGTGCCAGCAGTCCCCGAGGGGTGGTGGAGACCCAGTACTTC. It translates to CASSPRGVVETQYF.

The chain couples TRBV30 to TRBJ2-7; 9 nucleotides line up with TRBD2. The V segment lost 0 bases and the J segment 5 bases; nucleotides outside the gene matches: 14. The germline CDR1 and CDR2 sequences are GTSNPN and SVGIG (reference sequence). The CDR3 runs to 17 residues. The CDR3 DNA sequence: TGTGCCTGGAGTGTACGATCAAGGGCTAGCGGGGTGAACGAGCAGTACTTC. Protein product: CAWSVRSRASGVNEQYF.

This clonotype occurred many times. The V call is TRBV6-1, the J call TRBJ2-7, with D tentatively TRBD2 (5 bases). With 6 bases removed from V and 1 base from J, the gap between germline ends came to 13 bases. The CDR3 totals 14 residues. The germline CDR1 and CDR2 sequences are MNHNS and SASEGT. CDR3: CASSPSGKSYEQYF. The CDR3 DNA reads as TGTGCCAGCAGCCCGTCGGGGAAGTCCTACGAGCAGTACTTC.

This clonotype was observed a few times. This chain links TRBV7-9 with TRBJ2-7, with D perhaps TRBD1 (7 bases). Germline-derived CDR1 and CDR2 are SEHNR and FQNEAQ (reference sequence). This CDR3 is built from 18 residues. V was cut by 5 bases and J by 1 base, with 24 bases left in between. CDR3 loop: CASSPRGPRGVGSYEQYF. The DNA for the CDR3 is TGTGCCAGCAGCCCGAGAGGGCCCAGGGGGGTTGGGTCCTACGAGCAGTACTTC.

Only a few counts were recorded for this clonotype. Sequence at one end of the junction differs from germline and may be a read error. The chain is built from TRBV6-1 and TRBJ2-1; 9 nucleotides match TRBD1. The CDR3 totals 15 residues. Germline lookup yields CDR1 MNHNS and CDR2 SASEGT. The CDR3 DNA reads TGTGCCAACAGTGAATTCGGGACAGGGAACAATGAGCAGTTCTTC. Translation: CANSEFGTGNNEQFF.

A remark on this clonotype: This may be a read error: a much more frequent sequence differs by one nucleotide. The rearrangement joins TRBV6-1 to TRBJ2-1; D not certain. The ends were cut back, 4 bases at V and 10 bases at J, with 17 bases in the middle. This CDR3 comprises 14 residues. Looked up from germline, CDR1 is MNHNS and CDR2 is SASEGT. The CDR3 reads CASSVGDRAYEQFF. The DNA of the CDR3 is TGTGCCAGCAGTGTGGGCGATCGGGCGTACGAGCAGTTCTTC.